These 9 T cell receptor beta chains originate from one sample sequenced in a study of monozygotic twins with inflammatory bowel disease. TCRdb re-called the 5' RACE reads and gives one entry per CDR3 protein, without DNA. Recorded for this sample: more than 300,000 distinct CDR3 sequences. The sequenced sample consisted of blood. The source is a human donor with ulcerative colitis or Crohn's disease, or a healthy co-twin of an affected twin (not recorded which).

The chain uses TRBV5-4 and TRBJ1-6; no DNA is available, so the TRBD1 call from TCRdb remains unchecked. The germline V gene encodes CDR1 SGHNT and CDR2 YYREEE (reference sequence). The CDR3 consists of 16 residues. The CDR3 loop is CASSRPSSDDNSPLHF. Filled out from reference TRBV5-4 and TRBJ1-6, the complete variable domain reads ETGVTQSPTHLIKTRGQQVTLRCSSQSGHNTVSWYQQALGQGPQFIFQYYREEENGRGNFPPRFSGLQFPNYSSELNVNALELDDSALYLCASSRPSSDDNSPLHFGNGTRLTVT.

This chain links TRBV7-6 with TRBJ2-4; with no DNA, the TCRdb D assignment of TRBD2 cannot be verified. CDR1 and CDR2 from the germline V gene are SGHVS and FNYEAQ. The CDR3 sequence is 13 residues long. CDR3 sequence reads: CASSVRTKGIQYF.

This rearrangement joins TRBV4-3 to TRBJ2-7. Germline V lookup: CDR1 LGHNA, CDR2 YSLEER. This CDR3 is 13 amino acids long. CDR3: CASSQDLGEEQYF.

The chain is built from TRBV7-2 and TRBJ1-6; lacking DNA, the TRBD1 call made by TCRdb goes unchecked. Per germline, CDR1 SGHTA and CDR2 FQGNSA. CDR3 size: 15 residues. The CDR3 spells CASTVPRVGHSPLHF.

This chain connects TRBV11-3 to TRBJ2-1; TCRdb designates TRBD1, a call that cannot be tested without DNA. Germline V gene lookup returns CDR1 SGHNT and CDR2 YENEEA. The CDR3 is 13 residues long. The CDR3 spells CASSLGDRTEQFF.

The chain employs TRBV27 and TRBJ2-7; TCRdb indicates TRBD1, and absent DNA this call remains unverified. Germline values: CDR1 MNHEY, CDR2 SMNVEV (reference sequence). CDR3 size: 15 residues. The CDR3 here is CASSLSSGTGVEQYF.

The gene calls are TRBV6-9 and TRBJ2-3; TCRdb's D gene call, TRBD1, goes unchecked for lack of DNA. Germline values: CDR1 MNHGY, CDR2 SVAAGI. The CDR3 is 16 amino acids. This CDR3 reads CASRGGGPLSTDTQYF.

The chain joins TRBV20-1 to TRBJ1-3; without DNA, the TCRdb call of TRBD1 cannot be checked. CDR3 length equals 15 residues. Germline lookup yields CDR1 DFQATT and CDR2 SNEGSKA (reference sequence). CDR3 sequence reads: CSASRRPGTGNTIYF.

The chain carries TRBV4-2 and TRBJ1-2. CDR3 size: 13 residues. Per the germline V gene, CDR1 is LGHNA and CDR2 is YNFKEQ. The CDR3 loop is CASSQQGGLGYTF.